Listed below are T cell receptor beta chains from one sample, sequenced in a study of T cells in Graves' hyperthyroidism and ophthalmopathy. TCRdb itself ran the multiplex PCR reads through MiXCR, one entry per CDR3 protein. The sample carries about 300,000 distinct CDR3 sequences, around a fifth recorded once. The sequencing input was blood. The receptors were gathered from a man aged 45 to 65 with Graves' ophthalmopathy. The CDR3 runs from the conserved cysteine through the conserved F or W. D genes are given only for firm matches. Expanded clones are given a class, and other clones once, few, many or no size at all.

V	J	size	D	DNA	CDR3
TRBV9	TRBJ2-7	NA	TRBD2	TGTGCCAGCAGTAGAAGAGATGGACTAGCTGGGGAGCAGTACTTC	CASSRRDGLAGEQYF
TRBV6-1	TRBJ2-7	few	NA	TGTGCCAGCAAGAGGGGAGTGAGGTACGAGCAGTACTTC	CASKRGVRYEQYF
TRBV30	TRBJ2-1	many	NA	TGTGCCTGGACCAGGGGTGCTGATGAGCAGTTCTTC	CAWTRGADEQFF
TRBV2	TRBJ2-7	many	NA	TGTGCCAGCAGTGTAGTAGGGTTTGGTGGCGAGCAGTACTTC	CASSVVGFGGEQYF
TRBV28	TRBJ1-1	many	TRBD1	TGTGCCAGCAGTTTGTTGGACAGGGGGCCGCGCACTGAAGCTTTCTTT	CASSLLDRGPRTEAFF
TRBV9	TRBJ2-2	once	TRBD2	TGTGCCAGCAGCGCAGAACTAGCGGGCACCGGGGAGCTGTTTTTT	CASSAELAGTGELFF
TRBV20-1	TRBJ2-7	NA	NA	TGCAGTGCTAGTCGGCCGGGGACCTCCTACGAGCAGTACTTC	CSASRPGTSYEQYF
TRBV5-1	TRBJ2-5	NA	NA	TGCGCCAGCAGCTTTACTCACGGTCAAGAGACCCAGTACTTC	CASSFTHGQETQYF
TRBV9	TRBJ1-4	NA	NA	TGTGCCAGCAGCGTAGGGACGGAGAATGAAAAACTGTTTTTT	CASSVGTENEKLFF
TRBV15	TRBJ2-4	NA	TRBD2	TGTGCCACCAGCAGAGATAGCGGGGGGGACAACATTCAGTACTTC	CATSRDSGGDNIQYF
TRBV24-1	TRBJ2-7	NA	NA	TGTGCCACCAGTGATTCCCGAGGGGGTCGGAACGAGCAGTACTTC	CATSDSRGGRNEQYF
TRBV20-1	TRBJ2-5	many	NA	TGCAGTGCTATCAAGTTTGCAGGGAGACAAGAGACCCAGTACTTC	CSAIKFAGRQETQYF
TRBV28	TRBJ2-1	many	NA	TGTGCCAGCAGTTTTCGCGGCTCCTACAATGAGCAGTTCTTC	CASSFRGSYNEQFF
TRBV12-3/TRBV12-4	TRBJ1-2	many	NA	TGTGCCAGCAGTTTAGTGCTCAGGAAATATGGCTACACCTTC	CASSLVLRKYGYTF
TRBV12-3/TRBV12-4	TRBJ2-7	many	NA	TGTGCCAGCAGTCTCTTCACAGGGGGGAGCGGGAACGAGCAGTACTTC	CASSLFTGGSGNEQYF
TRBV28	TRBJ2-3	many	NA	TGTGCCAGCAGTTTAAGGGAGCCAGGGGGGGATACGCAGTATTTT	CASSLREPGGDTQYF
TRBV4-2	TRBJ2-2	NA	TRBD2	TGTGCCAGCAGCCAAGATTCTTTGCGGGGGGCCGGGGAGCTGTTTTTT	CASSQDSLRGAGELFF
TRBV20-1	TRBJ1-1	many	NA	TGCAGTGCTTCCCGGGACACCACTGAAGCTTTCTTT	CSASRDTTEAFF
TRBV5-6	TRBJ2-2	NA	TRBD1	TGTGCCAGCAGCTGGGGGACAGGGAAATACGCGAACACCGGGGAGCTGTTTTTT	CASSWGTGKYANTGELFF
TRBV5-1	TRBJ2-7	few	TRBD1	TGCGCCAGCAGCTCCGACTCGACAGGGGTATGGTCCTACGAGCAGTACTTC	CASSSDSTGVWSYEQYF
TRBV9	TRBJ2-1	NA	TRBD2	TGTGCCAGCAGCGTAGACCCTACTAAGCGGGAGATTCGCAATGAGCAGTTCTTC	CASSVDPTKREIRNEQFF
TRBV29-1	TRBJ2-1	NA	TRBD2	TGCAGCGTTGAGAGCCTAGCGGGAGGGCGGAGCTCCTACAATGAGCAGTTCTTC	CSVESLAGGRSSYNEQFF
TRBV5-1	TRBJ1-4	NA	NA	TGCGCCAGCAGCTCGGGACTCCCGAGTGAAAAACTGTTTTTT	CASSSGLPSEKLFF
TRBV6-1	TRBJ1-2	NA	TRBD1	TGTGCCAGCCGGGACAGACCCTATGGCTACACCTTC	CASRDRPYGYTF